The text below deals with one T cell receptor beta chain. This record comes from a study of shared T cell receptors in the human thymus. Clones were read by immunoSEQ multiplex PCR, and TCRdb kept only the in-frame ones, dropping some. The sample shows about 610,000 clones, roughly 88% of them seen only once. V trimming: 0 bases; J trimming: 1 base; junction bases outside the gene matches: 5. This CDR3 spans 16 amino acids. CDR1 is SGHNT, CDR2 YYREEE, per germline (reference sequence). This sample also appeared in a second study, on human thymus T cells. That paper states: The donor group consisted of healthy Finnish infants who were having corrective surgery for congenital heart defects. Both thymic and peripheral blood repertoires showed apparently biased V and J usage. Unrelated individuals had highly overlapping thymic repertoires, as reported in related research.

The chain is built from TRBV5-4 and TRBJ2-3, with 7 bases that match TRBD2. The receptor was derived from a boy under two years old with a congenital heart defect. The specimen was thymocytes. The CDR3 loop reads CASSLGRGRGTDTQYF. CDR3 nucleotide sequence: TGTGCCAGCAGCTTGGGACGGGGGAGGGGCACAGATACGCAGTATTTT.